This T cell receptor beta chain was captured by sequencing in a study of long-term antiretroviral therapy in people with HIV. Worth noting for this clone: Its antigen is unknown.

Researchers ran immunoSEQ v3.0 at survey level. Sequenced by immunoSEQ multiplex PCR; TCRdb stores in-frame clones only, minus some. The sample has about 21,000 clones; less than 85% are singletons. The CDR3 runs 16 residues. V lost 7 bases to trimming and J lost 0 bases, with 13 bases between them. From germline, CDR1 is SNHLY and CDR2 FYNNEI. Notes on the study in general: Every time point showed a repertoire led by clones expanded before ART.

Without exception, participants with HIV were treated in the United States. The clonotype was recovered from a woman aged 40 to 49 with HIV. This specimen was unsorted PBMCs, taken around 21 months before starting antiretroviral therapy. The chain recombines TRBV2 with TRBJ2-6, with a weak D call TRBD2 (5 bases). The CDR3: CASKSGINSGANVLTF. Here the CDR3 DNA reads TGTGCCAGCAAGAGCGGAATTAACTCTGGGGCCAACGTCCTGACTTTC.